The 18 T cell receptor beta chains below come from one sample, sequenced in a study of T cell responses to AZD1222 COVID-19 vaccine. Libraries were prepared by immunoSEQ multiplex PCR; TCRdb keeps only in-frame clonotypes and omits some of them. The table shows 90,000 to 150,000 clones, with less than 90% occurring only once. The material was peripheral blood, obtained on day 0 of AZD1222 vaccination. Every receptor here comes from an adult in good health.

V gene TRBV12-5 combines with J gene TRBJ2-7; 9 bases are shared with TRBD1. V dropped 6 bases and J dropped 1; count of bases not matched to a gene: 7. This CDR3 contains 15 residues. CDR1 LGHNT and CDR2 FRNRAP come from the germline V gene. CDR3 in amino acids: CASGHRGQGSYEQYF. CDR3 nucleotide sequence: TGTGCTAGTGGCCACCGTGGACAGGGGTCCTACGAGCAGTACTTC.

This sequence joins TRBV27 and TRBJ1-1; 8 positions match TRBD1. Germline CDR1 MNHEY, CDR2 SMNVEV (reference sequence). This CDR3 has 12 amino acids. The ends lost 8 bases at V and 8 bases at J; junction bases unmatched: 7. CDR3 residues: CASSGGAEEAFF. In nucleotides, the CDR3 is TGTGCCAGCTCAGGGGGCGCGGAGGAAGCTTTCTTT.

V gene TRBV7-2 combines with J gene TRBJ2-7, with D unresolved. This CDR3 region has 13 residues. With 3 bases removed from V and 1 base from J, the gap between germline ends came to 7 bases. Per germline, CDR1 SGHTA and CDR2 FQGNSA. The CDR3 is CASSLSSSYEQYF. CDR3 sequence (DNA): TGTGCCAGCAGCTTGTCCTCGTCCTACGAGCAGTACTTC.

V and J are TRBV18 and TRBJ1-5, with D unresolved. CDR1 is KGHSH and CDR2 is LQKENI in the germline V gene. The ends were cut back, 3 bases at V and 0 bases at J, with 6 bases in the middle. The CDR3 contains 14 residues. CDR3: CASSPASSNQPQHF. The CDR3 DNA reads TGTGCCAGCTCACCGGCCAGTAGCAATCAGCCCCAGCATTTT. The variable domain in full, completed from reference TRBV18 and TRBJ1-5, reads NAGVMQNPRHLVRRRGQEARLRCSPMKGHSHVYWYRQLPEEGLKFMVYLQKENIIDESGMPKERFSAEFPKEGPSILRIQQVVRGDSAAYFCASSPASSNQPQHFGDGTRLSIL.

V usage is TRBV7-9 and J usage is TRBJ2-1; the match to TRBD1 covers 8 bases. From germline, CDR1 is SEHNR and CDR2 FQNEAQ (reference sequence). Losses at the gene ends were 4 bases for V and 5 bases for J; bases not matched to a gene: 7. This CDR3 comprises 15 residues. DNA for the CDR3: TGTGCCAGCAGCTCCAGGACAGGGTACGACAATGAGCAGTTCTTC. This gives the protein CASSSRTGYDNEQFF.

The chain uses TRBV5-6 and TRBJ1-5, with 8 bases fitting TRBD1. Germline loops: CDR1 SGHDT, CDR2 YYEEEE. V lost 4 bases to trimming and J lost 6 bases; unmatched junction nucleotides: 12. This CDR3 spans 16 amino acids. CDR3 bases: TGTGCCAGCAGCCAGGGGGGGCGACAGGGGTTTCAGCCCCAGCATTTT. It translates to CASSQGGRQGFQPQHF. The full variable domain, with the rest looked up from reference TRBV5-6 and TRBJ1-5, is DAGVTQSPTHLIKTRGQQVTLRCSPKSGHDTVSWYQQALGQGPQFIFQYYEEEERQRGNFPDRFSGHQFPNYSSELNVNALLLGDSALYLCASSQGGRQGFQPQHFGDGTRLSIL.

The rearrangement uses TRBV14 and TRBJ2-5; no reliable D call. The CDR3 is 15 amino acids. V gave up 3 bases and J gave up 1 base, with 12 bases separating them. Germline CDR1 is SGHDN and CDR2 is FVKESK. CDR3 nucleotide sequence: TGTGCCAGCAGCCATGGGATTACTCCCCAAGAGACCCAGTACTTC. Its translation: CASSHGITPQETQYF.

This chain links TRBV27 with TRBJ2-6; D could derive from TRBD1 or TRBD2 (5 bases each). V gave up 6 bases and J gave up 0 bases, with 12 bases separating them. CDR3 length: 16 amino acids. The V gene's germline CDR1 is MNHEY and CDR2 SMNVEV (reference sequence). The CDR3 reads CASSTGAYSGANVLTF. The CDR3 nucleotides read TGTGCCAGCAGCACCGGGGCCTACTCTGGGGCCAACGTCCTGACTTTC.

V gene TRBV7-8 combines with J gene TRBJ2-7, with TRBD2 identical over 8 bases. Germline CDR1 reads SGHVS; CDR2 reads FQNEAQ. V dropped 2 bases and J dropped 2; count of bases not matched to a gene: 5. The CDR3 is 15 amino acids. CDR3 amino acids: CASSLTGRGAYEQYF. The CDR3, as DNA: TGTGCCAGCAGCTTAACGGGGCGGGGGGCCTACGAGCAGTACTTC.

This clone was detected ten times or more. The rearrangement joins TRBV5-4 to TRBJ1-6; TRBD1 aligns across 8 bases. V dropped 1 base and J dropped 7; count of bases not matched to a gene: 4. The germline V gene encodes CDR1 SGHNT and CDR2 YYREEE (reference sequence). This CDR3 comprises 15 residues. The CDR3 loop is CASSLLDRGNSPLHF. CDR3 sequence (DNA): TGTGCCAGCAGCTTGTTAGACAGGGGAAATTCACCCCTCCACTTT. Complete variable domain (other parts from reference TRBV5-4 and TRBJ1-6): ETGVTQSPTHLIKTRGQQVTLRCSSQSGHNTVSWYQQALGQGPQFIFQYYREEENGRGNFPPRFSGLQFPNYSSELNVNALELDDSALYLCASSLLDRGNSPLHFGNGTRLTVT.

The CDR3 DNA follows: TGTGCCAGCAGCTTTTTCTCCAGGGGGCGGGGCGGGGAGCTGTTTTTT. Amino acid sequence: CASSFFSRGRGGELFF. The chain has TRBV5-4 and TRBJ2-2; 8 bases fit TRBD1. The CDR3 is 16 residues long. Trimming at V came to 2 bases and at J to 7 bases, leaving 10 bases not matched to a gene. The germline V gene encodes CDR1 SGHNT and CDR2 YYREEE (reference sequence).

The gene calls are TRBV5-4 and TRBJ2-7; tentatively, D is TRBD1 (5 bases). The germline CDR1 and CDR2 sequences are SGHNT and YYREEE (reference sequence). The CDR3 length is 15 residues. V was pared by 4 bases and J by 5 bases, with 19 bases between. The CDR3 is CASSMPSRASHEQYF. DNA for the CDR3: TGTGCCAGCAGCATGCCAAGCAGGGCTTCTCACGAGCAGTACTTC.

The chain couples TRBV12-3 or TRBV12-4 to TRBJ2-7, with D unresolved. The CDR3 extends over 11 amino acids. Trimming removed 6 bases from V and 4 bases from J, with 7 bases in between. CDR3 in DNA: TGTGCCAGCAGCGAAACTTACGAGCAGTACTTC. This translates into CASSETYEQYF.

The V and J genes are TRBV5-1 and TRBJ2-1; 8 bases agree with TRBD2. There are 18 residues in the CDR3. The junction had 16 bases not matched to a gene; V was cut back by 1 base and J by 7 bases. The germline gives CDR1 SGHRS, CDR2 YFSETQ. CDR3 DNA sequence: TGCGCCAGCAGCTTGAGCGGAGGCCGGACTAGCCGTTCAAATGAGCAGTTCTTC. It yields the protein CASSLSGGRTSRSNEQFF. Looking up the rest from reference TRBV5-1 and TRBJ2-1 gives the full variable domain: KAGVTQTPRYLIKTRGQQVTLSCSPISGHRSVSWYQQTPGQGLQFLFEYFSETQRNKGNFPGRFSGRQFSNSRSEMNVSTLELGDSALYLCASSLSGGRTSRSNEQFFGPGTRLTVL.

In nucleotides, the CDR3 is TGCGCCAGCAGCCCGGACACCTACGAGCAGTACTTC. Translating gives CASSPDTYEQYF. This chain connects TRBV5-1 to TRBJ2-7; perhaps TRBD1 as D (5 bases). V lost 4 bases to trimming and J lost 2 bases, with 7 bases between them. Germline lookup yields CDR1 SGHRS and CDR2 YFSETQ. This CDR3 region has 12 residues.

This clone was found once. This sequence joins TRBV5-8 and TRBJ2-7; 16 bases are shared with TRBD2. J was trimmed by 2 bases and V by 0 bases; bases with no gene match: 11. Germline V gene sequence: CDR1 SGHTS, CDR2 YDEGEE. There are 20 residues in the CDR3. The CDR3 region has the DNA TGTGCCAGCAGCTTGGGCCTGGGACTAGCGGGAGGGAAAAGAACCTACGAGCAGTACTTC. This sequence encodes CASSLGLGLAGGKRTYEQYF. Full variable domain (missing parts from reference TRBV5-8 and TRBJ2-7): EAGVTQSPTHLIKTRGQQATLRCSPISGHTSVYWYQQALGLGLQFLLWYDEGEERNRGNFPPRFSGRQFPNYSSELNVNALELEDSALYLCASSLGLGLAGGKRTYEQYFGPGTRLTVT.

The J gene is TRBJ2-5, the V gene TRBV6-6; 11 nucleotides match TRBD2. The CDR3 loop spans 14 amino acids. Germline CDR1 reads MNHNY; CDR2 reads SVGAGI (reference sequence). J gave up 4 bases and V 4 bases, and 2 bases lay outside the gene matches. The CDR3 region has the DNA TGTGCCAGCAGTTCAACTAGCGGGGGAGAGACCCAGTACTTC. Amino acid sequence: CASSSTSGGETQYF.

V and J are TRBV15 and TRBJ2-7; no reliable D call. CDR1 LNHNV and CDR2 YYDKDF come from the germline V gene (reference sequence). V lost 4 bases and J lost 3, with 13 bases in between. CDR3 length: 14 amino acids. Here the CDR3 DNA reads TGTGCCACCAGCAACCCCGGGCTTCACTACGAGCAGTACTTC. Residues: CATSNPGLHYEQYF.